This T cell receptor (beta chain) stems from a study of response to subunit inactivated influenza vaccine. A single record per CDR3 protein comes from TCRdb applying MiXCR to the RT-PCR reads. The sample yields fewer than 400,000 distinct CDR3 sequences, 20% to 25% seen once. Notes on the study in general: Few additional T cells are recruited per seasonal influenza vaccination, authors suggested.

This CDR3 is built from 14 residues. Trimming cost V 0 bases and J 0 bases, with 8 bases left between them. Per the germline V gene, CDR1 is DFQATT and CDR2 is SNEGSKA (reference sequence). In its sample, this clonotype was seen a few times. Its antigen is unidentified. The sample in question was PBMCs from blood, obtained around 22 months after vaccination. The sequence came from a man between 50 and 69 years old who received an inactivated influenza vaccine. The genes are TRBV20-1 and TRBJ1-1; D not resolved. The CDR3 nucleotides are TGCAGTGCTAGAGAAGGCAGTATGAACACTGAAGCTTTCTTT. Residues: CSAREGSMNTEAFF.